These T cell receptor beta chains were read from a single sample in a study of regulatory T cells in long-lasting Graves disease. TCRdb re-derived calls from the multiplex PCR reads in MiXCR, one entry per CDR3 protein. The profile covers about 210,000 distinct CDR3 sequences, with 15% to 20% appearing a single time and approximately 10% taken by the ten largest. The sample was also reused in another study, on T cells in Graves' hyperthyroidism and ophthalmopathy.

This specimen consisted of peripheral blood mononuclear cells (PBMCs), obtained at new diagnosis, from a patient treated with antithyroid drugs. The receptors derive from a woman aged 25 to 39 with Graves disease. Both conserved end residues are part of each CDR3. The order of the fields is clone size, V gene, D gene, J gene, CDR3 length, CDR3 DNA, CDR3 protein. A D gene is named only where the DNA matches it firmly. Rows give clone size only sometimes, using once, few, many, or a class for an expanded clone.

>few|TRBV20-1|.|TRBJ1-5|16
TGCAGTGCTAGTCGAGGGGTTGGTGGTGGCAATCAGCCCCAGCATTTT
CSASRGVGGGNQPQHF
>many|TRBV6-2/TRBV6-3|.|TRBJ2-7|11
TGTGCCGGGGGACCGCCTGACGAGCAGTACTTC
CAGGPPDEQYF
>few|TRBV6-1|.|TRBJ1-3|14
TGTGCCAGCAGCCCCCGGGGACCCGGAAACACCATATATTTT
CASSPRGPGNTIYF
>many|TRBV12-3/TRBV12-4|.|TRBJ1-2|13
TGTGCCAGCAGCCTAAAGGGGACCTATGGCTACACCTTC
CASSLKGTYGYTF
>.|TRBV6-2/TRBV6-3|.|TRBJ2-6|15
TGTGCCAGCAGTGACGAGGGCTCTGGGGCCAACGTCCTGACTTTC
CASSDEGSGANVLTF
>once|TRBV12-3/TRBV12-4|.|TRBJ1-6|17
TGTGCCAGCAGTATTGTCGCTATTCTCTCCTATAATTCACCCCTCCACTTT
CASSIVAILSYNSPLHF
>many|TRBV19|.|TRBJ1-6|15
TGTGCCAGTAGCGGGCTGGGGGGCGCTAATTCACCCCTCCACTTT
CASSGLGGANSPLHF
>many|TRBV6-2/TRBV6-3|.|TRBJ1-1|12
TGTGCCAGCAGTCGACAGAATACTGAAGCTTTCTTT
CASSRQNTEAFF
>.|TRBV3-1|TRBD1|TRBJ2-7|17
TGTGCCAGCAGCCAATTACTCGGACAGGGTTCCTCTAACGAGCAGTACTTC
CASSQLLGQGSSNEQYF
>many|TRBV11-2|.|TRBJ2-7|14
TGTGCCAGCTCCCTCGGGAACGCCAACTACGAGCAGTACTTC
CASSLGNANYEQYF
>.|TRBV4-1|.|TRBJ1-2|17
TGCGCCAGCAGCCAAGATGGCATATTGCGGGGGGACTATGGCTACACCTTC
CASSQDGILRGDYGYTF
>many|TRBV2|.|TRBJ1-6|15
TGTGCCAGCAGTGAACAGGGGTCCAGGTCTTCACCCCTCCACTTT
CASSEQGSRSSPLHF
>.|TRBV11-2|.|TRBJ2-7|16
TGTGCCAGCAGACCGTTAATACGGAGTTCTTACTACGAGCAGTACTTC
CASRPLIRSSYYEQYF
>many|TRBV7-9|.|TRBJ1-1|14
TGTGCCAGCAGCTTAGGGGTGGCAGGGACTGAAGCTTTCTTT
CASSLGVAGTEAFF
>few|TRBV5-6|.|TRBJ2-1|14
TGTGCCAGCAGCTTGTCTACCTCGTACAATGAGCAGTTCTTC
CASSLSTSYNEQFF
>many|TRBV9|.|TRBJ1-6|16
TGTGCCAGCAGCGCAAACAGCGGGCAAAGGGATTCACCCCTCCACTTT
CASSANSGQRDSPLHF
>many|TRBV24-1|TRBD1|TRBJ1-2|14
TGTGCCACCAGTGACCGACAGGGTTACTATGGCTACACCTTC
CATSDRQGYYGYTF
>many|TRBV11-3|TRBD1|TRBJ2-1|18
TGTGCCAGCAGCTTGGCGGGACAGGACATGGGATGGTACAATGAGCAGTTCTTC
CASSLAGQDMGWYNEQFF
>many|TRBV15|.|TRBJ1-3|15
TGTGCCACCAACAACCTAGGGCTCTCTGGAAACACCATATATTTT
CATNNLGLSGNTIYF
>many|TRBV7-3|.|TRBJ2-2|14
TGTGCCAGCAGCCGATCTGGGTACACCGGGGAGCTGTTTTTT
CASSRSGYTGELFF
>many|TRBV27|.|TRBJ2-1|12
TGTGCCAGCTCATACGGGAAGGGTGAGCAGTTCTTC
CASSYGKGEQFF
>many|TRBV6-2/TRBV6-3|.|TRBJ1-1|14
TGTGCCAGCACCCTTTTACAGGGAAACACTGAAGCTTTCTTT
CASTLLQGNTEAFF
>many|TRBV11-3|.|TRBJ1-1|13
TGTGCCAGCAGCCCCACTGCGGGACTTCGAGCTTTCTTT
CASSPTAGLRAFF
>many|TRBV30|TRBD1|TRBJ1-2|13
TGTGCCTGGAGTCCGGGGACAGGGAATGGCTACACCTTC
CAWSPGTGNGYTF
>many|TRBV6-1|TRBD1|TRBJ1-4|15
TGTGCCAGCAGTCCCAATCAGGGGGCGGGTGAAAAACTGTTTTTT
CASSPNQGAGEKLFF
>many|TRBV30|.|TRBJ1-2|16
TGTGCCTGGAGTATCGACCGGGGGGAGGCGGTGGATGGCTACACCTTC
CAWSIDRGEAVDGYTF
>many|TRBV11-1|.|TRBJ1-2|14
TGTGCCAGCAAGGGATCGGACTTAATAAATGGCTACACCTTC
CASKGSDLINGYTF
>.|TRBV7-2|.|TRBJ1-5|15
TGTGCCAGCAGCTTAGGGAGGGCAGGTGGCCAGCCCCAGCATTTT
CASSLGRAGGQPQHF
>few|TRBV5-4|TRBD2|TRBJ2-1|16
TGTGCCAGCAGCAGACGTGGACTAGCGTTGGCCAATGAGCAGTTCTTC
CASSRRGLALANEQFF
>.|TRBV2|TRBD1|TRBJ1-6|15
TGTGCCAGCACCGTGGGACAGGCCAATAATTCACCCCTCCACTTT
CASTVGQANNSPLHF